One sample yielded the 25 T cell receptor beta chains listed below, sequenced in a study of T cell responses to AZD1222 COVID-19 vaccine. The protocol was immunoSEQ multiplex PCR, while the TCRdb copy is restricted to in-frame clones and leaves out a portion. The sample holds 110,000 to 150,000 clones, 80% to 95% seen once. Sequenced material: peripheral blood, taken on day 0 of MenACWY control vaccination. These receptors were collected from an adult in good health.

The chain is built from TRBV5-1 and TRBJ1-4, with 8 bases fitting TRBD1. V was clipped by 0 bases and J by 4 bases; unmatched bases: 8. This CDR3 comprises 17 residues. The germline V gene encodes CDR1 SGHRS and CDR2 YFSETQ. The CDR3 spells CASSLVGGQADNEKLFF. In nucleotides, the CDR3 is TGCGCCAGCAGCTTGGTGGGGGGACAGGCAGATAATGAAAAACTGTTTTTT.

This chain connects TRBV28 to TRBJ1-1; 9 bases match TRBD1. The trim removed 4 bases at V and 1 base at J, leaving 7 bases unmatched. The CDR3 runs 16 residues. Per the germline V gene, CDR1 is MDHEN and CDR2 is SYDVKM. CDR3 region: CASSSAGQGPNTEAFF. In DNA form, the CDR3 reads TGTGCCAGCAGTTCGGCGGGACAGGGACCGAACACTGAAGCTTTCTTT.

In nucleotides, the CDR3 is TGTGCCAGCAGCGACGGGACAGGGACGAACTATGGCTACACCTTC. Its translation: CASSDGTGTNYGYTF. The chain couples TRBV5-4 to TRBJ1-2, with TRBD1 matching 9 bases. Trimming cost V 4 bases and J 2 bases; bases outside gene matches: 6. The CDR3 runs 15 residues. CDR1 SGHNT and CDR2 YYREEE come from the germline V gene (reference sequence). The full variable domain, with the rest looked up from reference TRBV5-4 and TRBJ1-2, is ETGVTQSPTHLIKTRGQQVTLRCSSQSGHNTVSWYQQALGQGPQFIFQYYREEENGRGNFPPRFSGLQFPNYSSELNVNALELDDSALYLCASSDGTGTNYGYTFGSGTRLTVV.

This clone was seen a single time. The chain is built from TRBV19 and TRBJ2-6; TRBD1 is a possible D gene (6 bases). Trimming took off 4 bases at V and 0 bases at J, with 16 bases between the two ends. This CDR3 has 18 amino acids. The V gene's germline CDR1 is LNHDA and CDR2 SQIVND (reference sequence). CDR3: CASSTQGKLSSGANVLTF. The CDR3 DNA sequence: TGTGCCAGTAGTACACAGGGAAAATTGAGCTCTGGGGCCAACGTCCTGACTTTC.

This clone was counted a single time. V and J are TRBV7-9 and TRBJ1-2; D remains ambiguous. Germline CDR1 SEHNR, CDR2 FQNEAQ (reference sequence). This CDR3 has 14 residues. The ends were cut back, 1 base at V and 4 bases at J, with 10 bases in the middle. For the CDR3, the DNA is TGTGCCAGCAGCTTAGATTTACGCAGCTATGGCTACACCTTC. Translation gives CASSLDLRSYGYTF.

V and J are TRBV2 and TRBJ1-6; 7 positions match TRBD1. The V segment lost 4 bases and the J segment 9 bases; nucleotides outside the gene matches: 9. The germline CDR1 and CDR2 sequences are SNHLY and FYNNEI. This CDR3 region has 15 residues. CDR3 in amino acids: CASSVQGVGTSPLHF. As DNA, the CDR3 is TGTGCCAGCAGTGTCCAGGGGGTGGGTACTTCACCCCTCCACTTT.

This chain connects TRBV19 to TRBJ2-3; D gene ambiguous. Trimming removed 6 bases at V and 4 bases at J, with 11 bases between. Germline lookup yields CDR1 LNHDA and CDR2 SQIVND (reference sequence). The CDR3 loop spans 13 amino acids. CDR3 sequence reads: CASRGQPADTQYF. The DNA for the CDR3 is TGTGCCAGTAGGGGCCAGCCGGCAGATACGCAGTATTTT.

The chain recombines TRBV23-1 with TRBJ1-1; no clear D gene. TRBV23-1 is given ORF status, its function remaining uncertain. V lost 6 bases to trimming and J lost 9 bases, with 8 bases between them. CDR3 size: 10 residues. CDR3: CASSRLQAFF. As DNA, the CDR3 is TGCGCCAGCAGCAGACTACAAGCTTTCTTT.

The J gene is TRBJ2-1, the V gene TRBV4-2, with a tentative D call TRBD1 (6 bases). This CDR3 has 16 amino acids. Germline V lookup: CDR1 LGHNA, CDR2 YNFKEQ. V was trimmed by 7 bases and J by 0 bases, leaving 16 bases between them. CDR3 sequence: CASMSEGESSYNEQFF. In DNA, the CDR3 is TGTGCCAGCATGTCCGAGGGGGAGAGCTCCTACAATGAGCAGTTCTTC.

The rearrangement uses TRBV24-1 and TRBJ1-5, with D possibly TRBD1 on 5 matching bases. Trimming left V 5 bases short and J 5 bases short, with 9 bases between. CDR1 is KGHDR and CDR2 is SFDVKD in the germline V gene. The CDR3 length is 13 residues. CDR3 sequence: CATSGGGDQPQHF. In nucleotides, the CDR3 is TGTGCCACCAGTGGGGGCGGGGATCAGCCCCAGCATTTT.

The chain carries TRBV28 and TRBJ1-5, with D tentatively TRBD1 (5 bases). Trimming removed 2 bases at V and 2 bases at J, with 13 bases between. Germline CDR1 MDHEN, CDR2 SYDVKM. CDR3 length: 16 amino acids. The CDR3 sequence: CASSLTQGHGNQPQHF. CDR3 sequence (DNA): TGTGCCAGCAGTTTAACCCAGGGTCATGGCAATCAGCCCCAGCATTTT.

This chain links TRBV9 with TRBJ1-3; unclear D gene. The CDR3 totals 13 residues. Germline loops: CDR1 SGDLS, CDR2 YYNGEE. Trimming shortened V by 0 bases and J by 3 bases, and 4 bases separated the two germline ends. The CDR3 loop is CASSVGNGNTIYF. The CDR3, as DNA: TGTGCCAGCAGCGTAGGGAATGGAAACACCATATATTTT.

The chain uses TRBV5-5 and TRBJ2-6, with 8 bases that match TRBD1. Germline V gene sequence: CDR1 SGHKS, CDR2 YYEKEE (reference sequence). CDR3 size: 18 residues. J gave up 1 base and V 6 bases, and 12 bases lay outside the gene matches. CDR3: CASINRDRILSGANVLTF. The CDR3 DNA reads TGTGCCAGCATCAACCGGGACAGGATTTTATCTGGGGCCAACGTCCTGACTTTC.

The chain recombines TRBV30 with TRBJ1-2; D is unresolved. The V end lost 0 bases, the J end lost 5 bases, and 7 bases lay between the germline ends. Germline V CDR1 and CDR2: GTSNPN, SVGIG (reference sequence). This CDR3 is built from 12 residues. CDR3 sequence (DNA): TGTGCCTGGAGTGTACACTTATATGGCTACACCTTC. It codes for CAWSVHLYGYTF.

The chain has TRBV2 and TRBJ1-1, with D uncertain. The germline V gene encodes CDR1 SNHLY and CDR2 FYNNEI. The length of the CDR3 is 14 residues. Between the trimmed V and J ends, which lost 2 bases and 5 bases, there was a span of 12 bases. This chain's CDR3 is CASSEHGPMTEAFF. The CDR3 DNA follows: TGTGCCAGCAGTGAACACGGGCCGATGACTGAAGCTTTCTTT.

This chain joins TRBV5-1 and TRBJ2-7, with 7 bases fitting TRBD2. Germline CDR1 SGHRS, CDR2 YFSETQ. Trimming cost V 4 bases and J 3 bases; bases outside gene matches: 10. The CDR3 loop spans 15 amino acids. CDR3 region: CASSPGTGGHYEQYF. The CDR3 bases are TGCGCCAGCAGCCCCGGAACGGGAGGCCACTACGAGCAGTACTTC.

The chain recombines TRBV5-6 with TRBJ2-1, with D perhaps TRBD1 or TRBD2 (6 bases each). With 6 bases removed from V and 2 bases from J, the gap between germline ends came to 18 bases. The CDR3 contains 16 residues. Germline CDR1 and CDR2: SGHDT and YYEEEE. CDR3 region: CASTHPAEGAYNEQFF. The CDR3 region has the DNA TGTGCCAGCACCCACCCCGCGGAGGGGGCCTACAATGAGCAGTTCTTC.

The V gene is TRBV7-2, the J gene TRBJ1-2; D might be TRBD1 (5 bases). CDR1 and CDR2 (germline): SGHTA, FQGNSA. V was pared by 2 bases and J by 8 bases, with 15 bases between. The CDR3 runs 14 residues. For the CDR3, the DNA is TGTGCCAGCAGCTTAAGAGAGGGGCGGGAGGGCTACACCTTC. Encoded protein: CASSLREGREGYTF.

The chain couples TRBV5-6 to TRBJ1-5; maybe TRBD1 (5 bases). The CDR3 sequence is 15 residues long. The V and J ends lost 4 bases and 7 bases respectively, with 18 bases between them. Germline V gene sequence: CDR1 SGHDT, CDR2 YYEEEE. The CDR3 DNA reads as TGTGCCAGCAGCCGGACTGGGGAATGGGACCAGCCCCAGCATTTT. Protein: CASSRTGEWDQPQHF.

The chain employs TRBV28 and TRBJ1-1, with TRBD1 matching over 9 bases. Germline CDR1 MDHEN, CDR2 SYDVKM. V was pared by 8 bases and J by 5 bases, with 12 bases of the junction left unmatched. This CDR3 has 15 amino acids. CDR3 residues: CASEDRDRARTEAFF. Written as DNA, the CDR3 is TGTGCCAGCGAAGATCGGGACAGGGCTAGGACTGAAGCTTTCTTT. Supplemented by reference TRBV28 and TRBJ1-1, the full variable domain reads DVKVTQSSRYLVKRTGEKVFLECVQDMDHENMFWYRQDPGLGLRLIYFSYDVKMKEKGDIPEGYSVSREKKERFSLILESASTNQTSMYLCASEDRDRARTEAFFGQGTRLTVV.

The J gene is TRBJ1-1, the V gene TRBV7-9; a possible D gene is TRBD1 (6 bases). The V and J ends lost 8 bases and 5 bases respectively, with 12 bases between them. Per germline, CDR1 SEHNR and CDR2 FQNEAQ (reference sequence). The CDR3 totals 12 residues. CDR3 region: CASLQGETEAFF. The DNA of the CDR3 is TGTGCCAGCTTACAGGGAGAAACTGAAGCTTTCTTT.

This chain links TRBV7-2 with TRBJ1-2; D perhaps matches TRBD1 (5 bases). The CDR3 runs 19 residues. In germline, CDR1 is SGHTA, CDR2 FQGNSA. V was shortened by 1 base and J by 4 bases, with 25 bases between the two germline ends. In nucleotides, the CDR3 is TGTGCCAGCAGCTTAGATCCCCGCAGGGAGGGCAGGGTAGGCTATGGCTACACCTTC. Its protein product is CASSLDPRREGRVGYGYTF.

J is TRBJ1-1 and V is TRBV6-1; no reliable D call. Per germline, CDR1 MNHNS and CDR2 SASEGT. The CDR3 loop spans 15 amino acids. V lost 1 base and J 1 base, leaving 10 bases between the germline ends. The CDR3 bases are TGTGCCAGCAGTGAAGAAACTTACCCGAACACTGAAGCTTTCTTT. This encodes CASSEETYPNTEAFF.

The rearrangement links TRBV2 to TRBJ2-3, with D perhaps TRBD1 (7 bases). The CDR3 runs to 14 residues. V lost 9 bases and J lost 3, with 16 bases in between. CDR1 SNHLY and CDR2 FYNNEI come from the germline V gene. CDR3 protein: CASPRGERTDTQYF. DNA of the CDR3: TGTGCCAGTCCCAGGGGGGAGAGGACAGATACGCAGTATTTT. The variable domain in full, completed from reference TRBV2 and TRBJ2-3, reads EPEVTQTPSHQVTQMGQEVILRCVPISNHLYFYWYRQILGQKVEFLVSFYNNEISEKSEIFDDQFSVERPDGSNFTLKIRSTKLEDSAMYFCASPRGERTDTQYFGPGTRLTVL.

The rearrangement links TRBV13 to TRBJ1-1; D unresolved. CDR1 and CDR2 from the germline V gene are PRHDT and FYEKMQ (reference sequence). Trimming removed 5 bases at V and 0 bases at J, with 16 bases between. CDR3 length: 16 amino acids. Here the CDR3 reads CASSAASSLVNTEAFF. The CDR3 nucleotides are TGTGCCAGCAGCGCCGCGTCGAGCTTGGTGAACACTGAAGCTTTCTTT.